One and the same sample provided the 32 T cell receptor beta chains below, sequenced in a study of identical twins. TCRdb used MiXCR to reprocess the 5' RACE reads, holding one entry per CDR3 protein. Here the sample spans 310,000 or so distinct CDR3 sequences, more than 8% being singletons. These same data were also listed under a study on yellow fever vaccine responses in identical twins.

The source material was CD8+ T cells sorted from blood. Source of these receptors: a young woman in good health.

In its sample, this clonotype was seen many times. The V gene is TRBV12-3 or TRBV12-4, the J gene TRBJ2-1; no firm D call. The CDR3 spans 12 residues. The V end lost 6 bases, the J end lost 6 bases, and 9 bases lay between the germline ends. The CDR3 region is CASSLKLNEQFF. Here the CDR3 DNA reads TGTGCCAGCAGCTTAAAGCTCAATGAGCAGTTCTTC.

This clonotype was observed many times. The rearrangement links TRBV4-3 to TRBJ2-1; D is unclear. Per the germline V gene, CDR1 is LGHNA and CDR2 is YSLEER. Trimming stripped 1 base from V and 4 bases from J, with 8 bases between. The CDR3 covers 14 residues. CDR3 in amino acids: CASSQGRQYNEQFF. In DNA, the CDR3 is TGCGCCAGCAGCCAAGGAAGGCAGTACAATGAGCAGTTCTTC.

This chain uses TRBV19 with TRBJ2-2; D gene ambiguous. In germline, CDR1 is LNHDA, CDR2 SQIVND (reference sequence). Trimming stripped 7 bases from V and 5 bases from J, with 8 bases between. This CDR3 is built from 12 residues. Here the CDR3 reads CASIRVTGELFF. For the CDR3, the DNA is TGTGCCAGTATCCGAGTTACCGGGGAGCTGTTTTTT.

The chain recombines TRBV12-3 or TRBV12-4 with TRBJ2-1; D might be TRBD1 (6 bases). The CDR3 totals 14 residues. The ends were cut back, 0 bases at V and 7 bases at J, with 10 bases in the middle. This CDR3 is CASSLAAGVNEQFF. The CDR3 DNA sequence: TGTGCCAGCAGTTTAGCGGCAGGGGTGAATGAGCAGTTCTTC.

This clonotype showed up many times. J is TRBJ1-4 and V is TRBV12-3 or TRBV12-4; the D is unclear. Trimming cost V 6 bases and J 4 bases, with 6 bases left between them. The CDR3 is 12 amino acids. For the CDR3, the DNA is TGTGCCAGCAGGGAGTTTAATGAAAAACTGTTTTTT. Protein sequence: CASREFNEKLFF.

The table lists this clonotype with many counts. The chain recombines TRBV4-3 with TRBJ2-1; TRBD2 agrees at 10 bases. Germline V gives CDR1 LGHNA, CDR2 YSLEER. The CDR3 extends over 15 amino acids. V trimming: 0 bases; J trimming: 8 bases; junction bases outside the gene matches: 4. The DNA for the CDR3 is TGCGCCAGCAGCCAAGAACTAGCGGGGTACCATGAGCAGTTCTTC. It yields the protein CASSQELAGYHEQFF.

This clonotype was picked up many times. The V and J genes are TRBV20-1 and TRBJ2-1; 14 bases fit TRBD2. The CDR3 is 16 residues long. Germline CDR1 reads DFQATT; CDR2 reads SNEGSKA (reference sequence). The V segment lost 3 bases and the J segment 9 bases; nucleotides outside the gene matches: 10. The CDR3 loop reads CSASRDGTSGSSEQFF. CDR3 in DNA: TGCAGTGCTAGTCGGGACGGGACTAGCGGGAGTAGTGAGCAGTTCTTC.

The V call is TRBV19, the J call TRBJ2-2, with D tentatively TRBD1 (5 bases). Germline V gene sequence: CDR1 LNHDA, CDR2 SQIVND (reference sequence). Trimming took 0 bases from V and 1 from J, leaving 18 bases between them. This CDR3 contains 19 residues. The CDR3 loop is CASSIDRQSGLENTGELFF. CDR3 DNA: TGTGCCAGTAGTATAGATCGACAGTCTGGGCTCGAGAACACCGGGGAGCTGTTTTTT.

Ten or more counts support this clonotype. The chain's CDR3 is CASSQDRSGSYEQYF. The DNA for the CDR3 is TGCGCCAGCAGCCAAGATCGAAGCGGGAGCTACGAGCAGTACTTC. V is TRBV4-3 and J is TRBJ2-7; 8 bases are shared with TRBD2. V gave up 0 bases and J gave up 3 bases; unmatched junction bases: 4. This CDR3 region has 15 residues. CDR1 is LGHNA and CDR2 is YSLEER in the germline V gene.

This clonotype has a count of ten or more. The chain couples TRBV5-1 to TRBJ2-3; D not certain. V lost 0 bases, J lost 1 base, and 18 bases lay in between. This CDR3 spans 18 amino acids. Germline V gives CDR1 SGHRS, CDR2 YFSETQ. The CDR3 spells CASSLEWAGMGGTDTQYF. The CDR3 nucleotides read TGCGCCAGCAGCTTGGAATGGGCAGGAATGGGTGGCACAGATACGCAGTATTTT.

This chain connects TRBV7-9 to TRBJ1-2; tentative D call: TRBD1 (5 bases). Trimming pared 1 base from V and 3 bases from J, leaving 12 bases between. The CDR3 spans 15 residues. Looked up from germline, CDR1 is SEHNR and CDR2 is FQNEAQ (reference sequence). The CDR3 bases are TGTGCCAGCAGCTTAGGGGCAGGGAAGGACTATGGCTACACCTTC. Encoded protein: CASSLGAGKDYGYTF.

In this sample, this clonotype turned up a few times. The CDR3 bases are TGTGCCAGCAGCTCCCTGGGACTCACAGATACGCAGTATTTT. This gives the protein CASSSLGLTDTQYF. The chain uses TRBV7-3 and TRBJ2-3, with a tentative D call TRBD2 (6 bases). The CDR3 spans 14 residues. Germline values: CDR1 SGHTA, CDR2 FQGTGA. The germline V and J ends were trimmed by 4 bases and 2 bases, with 10 bases remaining between them.

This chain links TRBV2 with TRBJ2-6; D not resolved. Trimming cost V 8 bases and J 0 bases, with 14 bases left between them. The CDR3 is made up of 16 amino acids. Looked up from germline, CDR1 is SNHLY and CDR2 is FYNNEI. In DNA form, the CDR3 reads TGTGCCAGCTATGGCAGGAAAGTCTCTGGGGCCAACGTCCTGACTTTC. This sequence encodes CASYGRKVSGANVLTF.

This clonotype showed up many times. CDR3 amino acids: CSARAGGPPYNEQFF. The CDR3 DNA is TGCAGTGCTAGAGCGGGGGGACCTCCCTACAATGAGCAGTTCTTC. The chain joins TRBV20-1 to TRBJ2-1, with 7 bases that match TRBD2. The V segment lost 1 base and the J segment 2 bases; nucleotides outside the gene matches: 5. In germline, CDR1 is DFQATT, CDR2 SNEGSKA (reference sequence). There are 15 residues in the CDR3.

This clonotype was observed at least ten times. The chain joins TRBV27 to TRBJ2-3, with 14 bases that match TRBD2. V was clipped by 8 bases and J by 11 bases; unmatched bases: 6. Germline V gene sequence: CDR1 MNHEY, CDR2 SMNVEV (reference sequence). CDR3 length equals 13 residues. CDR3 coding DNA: TGTGCCAGCTCAGGGACTAGCGGGGGAGGGCAGTATTTT. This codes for CASSGTSGGGQYF.

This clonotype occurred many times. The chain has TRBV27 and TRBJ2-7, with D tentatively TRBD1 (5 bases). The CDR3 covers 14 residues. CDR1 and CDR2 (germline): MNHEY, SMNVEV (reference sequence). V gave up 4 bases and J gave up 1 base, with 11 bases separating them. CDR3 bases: TGTGCCAGCAGTTCTAAGACAGTGTCCTACGAGCAGTACTTC. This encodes CASSSKTVSYEQYF.

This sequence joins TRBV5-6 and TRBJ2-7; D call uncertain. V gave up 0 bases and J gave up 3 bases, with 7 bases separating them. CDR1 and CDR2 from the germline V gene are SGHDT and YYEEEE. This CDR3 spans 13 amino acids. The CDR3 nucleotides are TGTGCCAGCAGCTTGGGTGCGAACTACGAGCAGTACTTC. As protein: CASSLGANYEQYF.

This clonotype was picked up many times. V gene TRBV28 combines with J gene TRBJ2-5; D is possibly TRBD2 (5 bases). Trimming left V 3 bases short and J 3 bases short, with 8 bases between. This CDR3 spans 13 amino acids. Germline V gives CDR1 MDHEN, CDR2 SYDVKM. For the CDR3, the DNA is TGTGCCAGCAGTTTCTTCGGGGAAGAGACCCAGTACTTC. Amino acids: CASSFFGEETQYF.

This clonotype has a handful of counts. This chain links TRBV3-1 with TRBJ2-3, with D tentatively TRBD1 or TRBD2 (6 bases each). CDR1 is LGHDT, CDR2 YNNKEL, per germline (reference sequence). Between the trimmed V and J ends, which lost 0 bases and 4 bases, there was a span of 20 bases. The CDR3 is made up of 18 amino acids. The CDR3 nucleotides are TGTGCCAGCAGCCAAGATTGGGGGGTCGGGGGCCTAGCAGATACGCAGTATTTT. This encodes CASSQDWGVGGLADTQYF.

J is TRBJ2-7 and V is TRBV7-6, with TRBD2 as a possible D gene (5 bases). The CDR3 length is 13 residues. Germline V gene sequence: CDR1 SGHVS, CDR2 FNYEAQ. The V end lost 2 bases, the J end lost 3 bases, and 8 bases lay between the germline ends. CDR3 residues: CASSLTTSYEQYF. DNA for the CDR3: TGTGCCAGCAGCTTAACTACTAGCTACGAGCAGTACTTC. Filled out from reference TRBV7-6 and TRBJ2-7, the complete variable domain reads GAGVSQSPRYKVTKRGQDVALRCDPISGHVSLYWYRQALGQGPEFLTYFNYEAQQDKSGLPNDRFSAERPEGSISTLTIQRTEQRDSAMYRCASSLTTSYEQYFGPGTRLTVT.

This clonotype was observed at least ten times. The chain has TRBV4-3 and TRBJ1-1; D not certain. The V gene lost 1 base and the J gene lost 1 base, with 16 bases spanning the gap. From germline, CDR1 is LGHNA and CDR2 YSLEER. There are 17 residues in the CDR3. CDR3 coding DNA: TGCGCCAGCAGCCAAGCTGGGAGCTCCCCTTCGAACACTGAAGCTTTCTTT. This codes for CASSQAGSSPSNTEAFF.

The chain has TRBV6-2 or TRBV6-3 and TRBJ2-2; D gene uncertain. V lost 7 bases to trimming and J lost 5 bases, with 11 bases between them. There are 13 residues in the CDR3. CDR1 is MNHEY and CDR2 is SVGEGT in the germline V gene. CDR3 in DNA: TGTGCCAGCATCTCACTCTGGACCGGGGAGCTGTTTTTT. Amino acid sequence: CASISLWTGELFF.

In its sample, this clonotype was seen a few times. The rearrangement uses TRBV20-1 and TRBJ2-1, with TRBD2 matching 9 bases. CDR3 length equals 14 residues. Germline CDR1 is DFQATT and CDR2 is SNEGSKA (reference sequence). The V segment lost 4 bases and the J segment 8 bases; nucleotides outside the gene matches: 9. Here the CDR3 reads CSAIGLALSDEQFF. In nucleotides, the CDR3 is TGCAGTGCTATAGGACTAGCGTTGTCCGATGAGCAGTTCTTC.

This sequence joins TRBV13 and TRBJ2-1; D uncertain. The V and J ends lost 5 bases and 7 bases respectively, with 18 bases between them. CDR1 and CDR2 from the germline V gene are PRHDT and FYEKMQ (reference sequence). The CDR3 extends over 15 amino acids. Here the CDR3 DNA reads TGTGCCAGCAGCCGCCGCGAGAGTGGGAATAATGAGCAGTTCTTC. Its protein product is CASSRRESGNNEQFF.

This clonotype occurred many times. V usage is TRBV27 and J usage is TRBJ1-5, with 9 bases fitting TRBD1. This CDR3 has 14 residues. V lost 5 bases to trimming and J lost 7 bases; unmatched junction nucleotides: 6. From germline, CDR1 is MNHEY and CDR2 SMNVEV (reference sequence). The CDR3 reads CASSPGTGLQPQHF. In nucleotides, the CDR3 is TGTGCCAGCAGTCCAGGGACAGGGTTACAGCCCCAGCATTTT.

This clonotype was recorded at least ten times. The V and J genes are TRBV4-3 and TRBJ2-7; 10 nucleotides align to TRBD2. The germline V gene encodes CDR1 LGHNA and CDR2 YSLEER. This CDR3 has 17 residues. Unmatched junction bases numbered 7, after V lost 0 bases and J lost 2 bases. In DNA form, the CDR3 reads TGCGCCAGCAGCCAAGATCCCCCTAGCGGGAGCACCTACGAGCAGTACTTC. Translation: CASSQDPPSGSTYEQYF.

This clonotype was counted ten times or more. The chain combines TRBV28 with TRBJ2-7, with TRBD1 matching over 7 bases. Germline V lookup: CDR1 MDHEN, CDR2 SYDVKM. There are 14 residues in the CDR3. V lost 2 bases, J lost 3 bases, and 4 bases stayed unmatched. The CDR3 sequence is CASSLTGTDYEQYF. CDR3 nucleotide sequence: TGTGCCAGCAGTTTAACCGGGACAGACTACGAGCAGTACTTC. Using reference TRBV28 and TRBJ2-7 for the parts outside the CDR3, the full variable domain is DVKVTQSSRYLVKRTGEKVFLECVQDMDHENMFWYRQDPGLGLRLIYFSYDVKMKEKGDIPEGYSVSREKKERFSLILESASTNQTSMYLCASSLTGTDYEQYFGPGTRLTVT.

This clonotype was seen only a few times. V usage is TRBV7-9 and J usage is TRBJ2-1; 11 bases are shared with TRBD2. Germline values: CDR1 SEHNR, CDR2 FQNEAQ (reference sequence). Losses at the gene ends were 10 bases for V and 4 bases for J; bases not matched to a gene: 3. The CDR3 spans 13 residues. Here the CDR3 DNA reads TGTGCCACCCGACTAGCGGGGTACAATGAGCAGTTCTTC. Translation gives CATRLAGYNEQFF.

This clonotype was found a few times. The DNA for the CDR3 is TGTGCCAGCAGCGTAGACGGGGGGGCCACAGATACGCAGTATTTT. Translation gives CASSVDGGATDTQYF. This chain connects TRBV9 to TRBJ2-3, with 8 nucleotides matching TRBD2. Looked up from germline, CDR1 is SGDLS and CDR2 is YYNGEE. This CDR3 has 15 residues. J lost 2 bases, V lost 0 bases, and 2 bases had no gene match.

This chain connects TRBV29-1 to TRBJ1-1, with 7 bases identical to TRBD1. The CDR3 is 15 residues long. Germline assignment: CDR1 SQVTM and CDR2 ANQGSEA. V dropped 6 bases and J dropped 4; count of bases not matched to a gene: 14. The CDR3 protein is CSVDNPGTEGTEAFF. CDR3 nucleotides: TGCAGCGTAGATAACCCCGGGACAGAAGGCACTGAAGCTTTCTTT.

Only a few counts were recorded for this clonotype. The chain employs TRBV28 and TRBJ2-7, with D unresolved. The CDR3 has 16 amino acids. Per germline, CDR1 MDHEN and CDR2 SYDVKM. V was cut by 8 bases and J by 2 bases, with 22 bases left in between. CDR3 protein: CASLHPTVRIAYEQYF. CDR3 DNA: TGTGCCAGCCTACATCCCACGGTTAGGATCGCCTACGAGCAGTACTTC.

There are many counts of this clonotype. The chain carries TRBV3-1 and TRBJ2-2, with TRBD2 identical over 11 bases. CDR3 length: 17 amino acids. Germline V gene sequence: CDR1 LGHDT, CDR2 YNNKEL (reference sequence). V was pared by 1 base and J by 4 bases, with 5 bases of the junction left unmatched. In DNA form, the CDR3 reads TGTGCCAGCAGCCAAGTGGGACTAGCGGTCTTCACCGGGGAGCTGTTTTTT. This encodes CASSQVGLAVFTGELFF.